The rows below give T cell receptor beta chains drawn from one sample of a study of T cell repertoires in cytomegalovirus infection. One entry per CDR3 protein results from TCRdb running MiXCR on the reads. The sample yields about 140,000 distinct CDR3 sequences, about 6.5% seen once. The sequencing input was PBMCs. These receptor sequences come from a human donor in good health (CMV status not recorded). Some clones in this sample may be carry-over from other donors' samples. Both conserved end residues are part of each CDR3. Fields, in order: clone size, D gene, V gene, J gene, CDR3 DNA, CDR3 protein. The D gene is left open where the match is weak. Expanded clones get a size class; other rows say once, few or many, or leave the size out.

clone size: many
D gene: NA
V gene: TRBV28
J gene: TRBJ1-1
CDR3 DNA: TGTGCCAGCAGTTTAGGGAGCCTTGAAGCTTTCTTT
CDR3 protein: CASSLGSLEAFF

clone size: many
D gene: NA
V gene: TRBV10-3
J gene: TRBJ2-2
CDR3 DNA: TGTGCCATCAGTGAGGCCCCGCCGGTCACAAACACCGGGGAGCTGTTTTTT
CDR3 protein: CAISEAPPVTNTGELFF

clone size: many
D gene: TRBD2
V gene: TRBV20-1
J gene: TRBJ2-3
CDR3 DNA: TGCAGTGCTGCAGCACCGGGACTAGCGGGGGGACATCCGGATACGCAGTATTTT
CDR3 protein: CSAAAPGLAGGHPDTQYF

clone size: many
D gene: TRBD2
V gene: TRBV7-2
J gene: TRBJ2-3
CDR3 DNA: TGTGCCAGCAGCGGGCCACGGGAGGGTGGGTCTTTTGGTACGCAGTATTTT
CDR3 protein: CASSGPREGGSFGTQYF

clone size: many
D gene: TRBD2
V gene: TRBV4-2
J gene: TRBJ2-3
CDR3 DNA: TGTGCCAGCAGCCAAGGGACTAGCGGGCCCACAGATACGCAGTATTTT
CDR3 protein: CASSQGTSGPTDTQYF

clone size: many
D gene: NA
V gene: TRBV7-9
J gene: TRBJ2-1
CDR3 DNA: TGTGCCAGCAGCTCTACGGGCAATGAGCAGTTCTTC
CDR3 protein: CASSSTGNEQFF

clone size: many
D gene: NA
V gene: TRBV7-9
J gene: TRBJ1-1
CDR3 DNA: TGTGCCAGCACCTTAATTCAGGGACGGCACACTGAAGCTTTCTTT
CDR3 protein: CASTLIQGRHTEAFF

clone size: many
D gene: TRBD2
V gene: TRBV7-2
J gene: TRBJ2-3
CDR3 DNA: TGTGCCAGCAGCGTCCTAGCGGGGGGGAGCACAGATACGCAGTATTTT
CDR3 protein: CASSVLAGGSTDTQYF

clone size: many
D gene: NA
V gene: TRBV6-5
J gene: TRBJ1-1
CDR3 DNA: TGTGCCAGCAGTTCACGGCCGGGGCCGAACACTGAAGCTTTCTTT
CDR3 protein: CASSSRPGPNTEAFF

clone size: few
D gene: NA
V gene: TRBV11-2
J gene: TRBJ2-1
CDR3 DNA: TGTGCCAGCAGCTTAGAAAGGGGATTGAATGAGCAGTTCTTC
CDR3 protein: CASSLERGLNEQFF

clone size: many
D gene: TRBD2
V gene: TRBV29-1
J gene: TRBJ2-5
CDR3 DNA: TGCAGCGTTGCGGTTAGCGGGGTTCGGGAGACCCAGTACTTC
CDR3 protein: CSVAVSGVRETQYF

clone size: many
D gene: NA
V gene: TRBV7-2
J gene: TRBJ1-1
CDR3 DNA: TGTGCCAGCGGTCCCCGGGACACTGAAGCTTTCTTT
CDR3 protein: CASGPRDTEAFF

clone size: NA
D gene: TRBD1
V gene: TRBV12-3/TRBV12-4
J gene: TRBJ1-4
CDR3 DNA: TGTGCCAGCAGTTCCGGACAGGGGGCGAGTGAAAAACTGTTTTTT
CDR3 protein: CASSSGQGASEKLFF

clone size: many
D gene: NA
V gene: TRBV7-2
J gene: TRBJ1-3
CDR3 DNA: TGTGCCAGCAACGAAGGGCTTTCTGGAAACACCATATATTTT
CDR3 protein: CASNEGLSGNTIYF

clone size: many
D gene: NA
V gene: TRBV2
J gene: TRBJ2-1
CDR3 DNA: TGTGCCAGCAGTCCCCCCCGGACCCGCTACAATGAGCAGTTCTTC
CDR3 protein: CASSPPRTRYNEQFF

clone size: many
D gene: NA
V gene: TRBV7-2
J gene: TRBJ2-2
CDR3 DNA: TGTGCCAGCAGCTCCGGATCGAGGGCCGGGGAGCTGTTTTTT
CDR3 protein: CASSSGSRAGELFF

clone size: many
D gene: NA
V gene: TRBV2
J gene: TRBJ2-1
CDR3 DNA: TGTGCCAGCAGGGGGACAAGGAACAGCTACAATGAGCAGTTCTTC
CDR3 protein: CASRGTRNSYNEQFF

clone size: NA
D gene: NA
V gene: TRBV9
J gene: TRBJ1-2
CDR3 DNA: TGTGCCAGCAGCGGCGGGACAACTTACGGTGGCTACACCTTC
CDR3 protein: CASSGGTTYGGYTF

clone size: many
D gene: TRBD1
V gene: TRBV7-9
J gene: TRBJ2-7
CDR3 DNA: TGTGCCAGCAGCTTCGACAGGGGTGGGAACGAGCAGTACTTC
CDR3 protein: CASSFDRGGNEQYF

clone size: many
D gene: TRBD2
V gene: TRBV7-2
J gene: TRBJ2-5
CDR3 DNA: TGTGCCAGCAGCTTAGGGGTCCTAGCGGGGGGAGTAAGAGAGACCCAGTACTTC
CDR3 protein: CASSLGVLAGGVRETQYF

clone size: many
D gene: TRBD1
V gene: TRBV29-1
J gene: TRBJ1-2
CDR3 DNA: TGCAGCGTCGCGGACAGGATCTATGGCTACACCTTC
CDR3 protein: CSVADRIYGYTF

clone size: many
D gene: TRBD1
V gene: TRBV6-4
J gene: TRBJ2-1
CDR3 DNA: TGTGCCAGCAGCAAGAACAGGGGACGGTCCTACAATGAGCAGTTCTTC
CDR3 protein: CASSKNRGRSYNEQFF

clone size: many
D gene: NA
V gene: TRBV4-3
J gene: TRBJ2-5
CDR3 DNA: TGCGCCAGCAGCCAAGATCCCAGGGCGTCCCAGTACTTC
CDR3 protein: CASSQDPRASQYF

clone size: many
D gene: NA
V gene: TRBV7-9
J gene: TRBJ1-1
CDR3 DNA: TGTGCCAGCAGCCCTTTCACAGGTTACCGGACTGAAGCTTTCTTT
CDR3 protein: CASSPFTGYRTEAFF

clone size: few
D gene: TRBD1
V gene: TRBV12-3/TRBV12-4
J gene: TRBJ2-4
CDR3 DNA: TGTGCCAGCAGCTCGACAGGGACAGGGGGCCGGAACATTCAGTACTTC
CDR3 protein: CASSSTGTGGRNIQYF

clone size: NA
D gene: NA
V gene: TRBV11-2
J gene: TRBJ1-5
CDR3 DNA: TGTGCCAGCAGCTTAGATCTCGGGGCTAGTCAGCCCCAGCATTTT
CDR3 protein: CASSLDLGASQPQHF

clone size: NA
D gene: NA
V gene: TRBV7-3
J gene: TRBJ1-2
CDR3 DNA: TGTGCCAGCAGCCCACAGTCAGGGAGGGACTATGGCTACACCTTC
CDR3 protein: CASSPQSGRDYGYTF

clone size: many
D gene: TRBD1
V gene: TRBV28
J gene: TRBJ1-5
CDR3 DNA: TGTGCCAGCAGTGCACCGGGACAGGGGGCGATTCAGCCCCAGCATTTT
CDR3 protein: CASSAPGQGAIQPQHF

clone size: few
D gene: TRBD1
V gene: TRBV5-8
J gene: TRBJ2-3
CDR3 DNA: TGTGCCAGCAGCCACCACAGGGGGATCGGGGCCACAGATACGCAGTATTTT
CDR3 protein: CASSHHRGIGATDTQYF

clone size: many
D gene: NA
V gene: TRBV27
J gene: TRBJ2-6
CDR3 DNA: TGTGCCAGCAGTGCGGACAGCTCTGGGGCCAACGTCCTGACTTTC
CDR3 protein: CASSADSSGANVLTF

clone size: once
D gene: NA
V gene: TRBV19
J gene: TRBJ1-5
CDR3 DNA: TGTGCCAGCCTTACATTTCAGGGGTCGGGTCAGCCCCAGCATTTT
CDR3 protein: CASLTFQGSGQPQHF

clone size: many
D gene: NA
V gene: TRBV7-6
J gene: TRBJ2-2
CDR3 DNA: TGTGCCGTGGAGGGGACAGCGAACACCGGGGAGCTGTTTTTT
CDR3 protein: CAVEGTANTGELFF

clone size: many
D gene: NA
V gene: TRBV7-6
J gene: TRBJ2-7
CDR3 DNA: TGTGCCAGCAGCTTAGGTGCAGGGGGGTACGAGCAGTACTTC
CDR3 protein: CASSLGAGGYEQYF

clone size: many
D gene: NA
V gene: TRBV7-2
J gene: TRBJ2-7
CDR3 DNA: TGTGCCAGCAGCGCCCAACGGGGGCTCCTAGCCCTCGAGCAGTACTTC
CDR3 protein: CASSAQRGLLALEQYF

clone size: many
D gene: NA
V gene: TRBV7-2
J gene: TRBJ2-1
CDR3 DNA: TGTGCCAGCAGCTTCGAGGCGAGCTCCTACAATGAGCAGTTCTTC
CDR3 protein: CASSFEASSYNEQFF

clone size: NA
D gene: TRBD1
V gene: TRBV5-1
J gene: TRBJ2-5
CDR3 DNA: TGCGCCAGCAGCCATCGGGACAGGGAGACCCAGTACTTC
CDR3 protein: CASSHRDRETQYF

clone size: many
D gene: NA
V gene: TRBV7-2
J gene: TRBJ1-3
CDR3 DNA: TGTGCCAGCAGCCTAAGCCCCTCCAACTCTGGAAACACCATATATTTT
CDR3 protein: CASSLSPSNSGNTIYF

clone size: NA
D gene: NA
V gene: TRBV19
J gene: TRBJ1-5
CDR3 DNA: TGTGCCAGTAGTATACAGAGGACATCAAATCAGCCCCAGCATTTT
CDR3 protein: CASSIQRTSNQPQHF

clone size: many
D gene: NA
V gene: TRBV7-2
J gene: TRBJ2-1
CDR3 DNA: TGTGCCAGCACCCGACCCGGGGCACACAATGAGCAGTTCTTC
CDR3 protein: CASTRPGAHNEQFF

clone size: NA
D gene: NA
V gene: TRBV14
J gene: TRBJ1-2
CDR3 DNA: TGTGCCAGCAGCCGGGATCCCGATGGCTACACCTTC
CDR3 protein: CASSRDPDGYTF

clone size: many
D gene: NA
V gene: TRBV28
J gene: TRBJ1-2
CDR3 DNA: TGTGCCAGCAGTTTAAGGATTCGGTTGACGAGAGGCTACACCTTC
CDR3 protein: CASSLRIRLTRGYTF

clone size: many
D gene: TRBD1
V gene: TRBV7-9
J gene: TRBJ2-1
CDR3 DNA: TGTGCCAGCAGCTTGGGACAGGGGGGCAATGAGCAGTTCTTC
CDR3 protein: CASSLGQGGNEQFF